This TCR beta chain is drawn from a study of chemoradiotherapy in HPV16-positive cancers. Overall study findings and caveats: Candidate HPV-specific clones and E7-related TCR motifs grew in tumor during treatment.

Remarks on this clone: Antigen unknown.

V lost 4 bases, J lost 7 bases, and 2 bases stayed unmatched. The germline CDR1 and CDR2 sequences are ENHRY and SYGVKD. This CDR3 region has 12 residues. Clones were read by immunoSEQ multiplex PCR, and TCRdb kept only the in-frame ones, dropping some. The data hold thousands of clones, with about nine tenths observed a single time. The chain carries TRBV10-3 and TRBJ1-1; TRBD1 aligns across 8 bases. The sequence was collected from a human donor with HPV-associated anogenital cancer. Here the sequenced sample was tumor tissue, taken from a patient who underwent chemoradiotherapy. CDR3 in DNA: TGTGCCATCAGTGGGACAGGGCATGAAGCTTTCTTT. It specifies CAISGTGHEAFF.